The sample holds a few counts of the clone carrying this T cell receptor (beta chain). This sample was included in a study of blood T cell repertoires in COVID-19. Study-wide background: The study drew acute and convalescent COVID-19 samples from the United States, Italy and Spain. Sources were T cells, B-cell-depleted T cells, or PBMCs; the material itself was cDNA or gDNA.

This CDR3 has 15 amino acids. The germline V gene has CDR1 SGHTA and CDR2 FQGTGA. V dropped 2 bases and J dropped 3; count of bases not matched to a gene: 5. Original processing methods: Amplifying reference gene primers gave estimates of nucleated cell counts. Sequenced by immunoSEQ multiplex PCR; TCRdb stores in-frame clones only, minus some. V and J calls plus clone size are reproduced from that table; the DNA served to infer D and trimming. The table has under 300,000 clones, 81% seen once. The sample was peripheral blood. The receptor's source is a woman in her sixties or seventies with active or convalescent COVID-19. The chain joins TRBV7-3 to TRBJ2-7; TRBD2 aligns across 9 bases. The CDR3 nucleotides read TGTGCCAGCAGCTTAGGGCTAGCGGGGAACTACGAGCAGTACTTC. Protein product: CASSLGLAGNYEQYF.